The rows below give T cell receptor beta chains drawn from one sample of a study of lymphopenia after photon versus proton radiotherapy. The table came from immunoSEQ multiplex PCR; TCRdb's copy has only in-frame clones and leaves some out. Of 150,000 to 200,000 clones listed, approximately 91% are singletons. Here the sequenced sample was peripheral blood, taken from a patient treated with photon-based radiotherapy. Receptor source: a man in his forties or fifties with gastric cancer. The CDR3 runs from the conserved cysteine through the conserved F or W. A D gene is named only where the DNA matches it firmly. Expanded clones get a size class; other rows say once, few or many, or leave the size out.

v_gene	d_gene	abundance	j_gene	CDR3aa	CDR3nt
TRBV5-1	NA	NA	TRBJ2-1	CASSSPSIVEQFF	TGCGCCAGCAGCTCCCCCTCAATCGTTGAGCAGTTCTTC
TRBV4-1	NA	NA	TRBJ1-5	CASSQGPYNQPQHF	TGCGCCAGCAGCCAAGGACCGTACAATCAGCCCCAGCATTTT
TRBV30	NA	once	TRBJ1-4	CAWSRSGTTTNEKLFF	TGTGCCTGGAGTCGTTCCGGGACAACAACTAATGAAAAACTGTTTTTT
TRBV19	NA	NA	TRBJ2-1	CASSSILASVNEQFF	TGTGCCAGTAGTTCCATACTAGCCTCAGTCAATGAGCAGTTCTTC
TRBV27	NA	NA	TRBJ1-2	CASRPGIGGGAYGYTF	TGTGCCAGCAGACCCGGTATTGGGGGGGGCGCCTATGGCTACACCTTC
TRBV4-1	TRBD2	NA	TRBJ2-1	CASSQGGREGYNEQFF	TGCGCCAGCAGCCAAGGGGGGCGGGAGGGATACAATGAGCAGTTCTTC
TRBV30	NA	NA	TRBJ1-4	CAWSARAREKLFF	TGTGCCTGGAGCGCGAGGGCGCGGGAAAAACTGTTTTTT
TRBV30	NA	NA	TRBJ2-5	CAWLRTNQETQYF	TGTGCCTGGCTGAGGACCAACCAAGAGACCCAGTACTTC
TRBV7-2	TRBD2	NA	TRBJ2-1	CASSLMSASGRGGNEQFF	TGTGCCAGCAGCTTAATGTCGGCTAGCGGGAGGGGAGGAAATGAGCAGTTCTTC
TRBV20-1	NA	NA	TRBJ1-2	CSARTAYGYTF	TGCAGTGCTAGAACAGCCTATGGCTACACCTTC
TRBV19	TRBD2	once	TRBJ2-3	CASKVRREGTATDTQYF	TGTGCCAGTAAAGTCAGGCGGGAGGGAACTGCCACAGATACGCAGTATTTT
TRBV11-2	NA	NA	TRBJ2-7	CASSLDVGVYEQYF	TGTGCCAGCAGCTTAGATGTGGGGGTCTACGAGCAGTACTTC
TRBV28	NA	NA	TRBJ2-4	CASSSRKGGADIQYF	TGTGCCAGCAGCTCCCGAAAGGGGGGGGCGGACATTCAGTACTTC
TRBV10-3	TRBD2	NA	TRBJ2-2	CAITGGLNTGELFF	TGTGCCATCACCGGGGGACTAAACACCGGGGAGCTGTTTTTT
TRBV9	TRBD2	NA	TRBJ2-3	CASSGMTSGSTDTQYF	TGTGCCAGCAGCGGAATGACTAGCGGGAGCACAGATACGCAGTATTTT
TRBV6-5	TRBD2	NA	TRBJ2-7	CASSSAGLAGSGEQYF	TGTGCCAGCAGTTCTGCTGGACTAGCGGGGTCAGGGGAGCAGTACTTC
TRBV5-1	NA	NA	TRBJ1-4	CASSPSGPLNEKLFF	TGCGCCAGCAGCCCATCGGGACCCCTTAATGAAAAACTGTTTTTT
TRBV7-8	TRBD2	once	TRBJ2-1	CASSRTSGGYNEQFF	TGTGCCAGCAGTAGGACTAGCGGGGGCTACAATGAGCAGTTCTTC
TRBV28	TRBD2	NA	TRBJ2-3	CAIRPGTSGIYTDTQYF	TGTGCCATCCGTCCCGGGACTAGCGGGATATACACAGATACGCAGTATTTT
TRBV27	TRBD2	NA	TRBJ2-1	CASRNPSSGDSYNEQFF	TGTGCCAGCAGAAATCCGTCTAGCGGCGACTCCTACAATGAGCAGTTCTTC
TRBV6-5	NA	NA	TRBJ2-1	CASSPRAQDNEQFF	TGTGCCAGCAGTCCACGGGCGCAGGACAATGAGCAGTTCTTC
TRBV5-1	NA	NA	TRBJ2-3	CASSTGIRADTQYF	TGCGCCAGCAGCACGGGTATTAGGGCAGATACGCAGTATTTT
TRBV2	NA	once	TRBJ2-7	CASSDLVARPYEQYF	TGTGCCAGCAGTGATTTGGTAGCGAGGCCCTACGAGCAGTACTTC
TRBV2	NA	NA	TRBJ2-7	CASRWGTAYEQYF	TGTGCCAGCCGTTGGGGTACGGCCTACGAGCAGTACTTC
TRBV25-1	NA	NA	TRBJ2-2	CASGYRQERNTGELFF	TGTGCCAGCGGCTACCGACAGGAACGGAACACCGGGGAGCTGTTTTTT
TRBV7-2	NA	NA	TRBJ1-2	CASTLMGVQYGYTF	TGTGCCAGCACCTTAATGGGGGTCCAGTATGGCTACACCTTC
TRBV6-5	NA	NA	TRBJ2-5	CASSPGRDQETQYF	TGTGCCAGCAGCCCAGGGCGGGACCAAGAGACCCAGTACTTC
TRBV7-9	NA	NA	TRBJ2-2	CASSQGRTGELFF	TGTGCCAGCAGCCAGGGGAGAACCGGGGAGCTGTTTTTT
TRBV29-1	TRBD1	few	TRBJ1-2	CSVGTGVIYGYTF	TGCAGCGTGGGGACAGGGGTGATCTATGGCTACACCTTC
TRBV19	NA	NA	TRBJ2-3	CASTSGRGKMSTDTQYF	NA
TRBV14	TRBD2	NA	TRBJ2-1	CASSHPAERGNEQFF	TGTGCCAGCAGCCATCCCGCAGAGCGGGGGAATGAGCAGTTCTTC
TRBV7-9	NA	NA	TRBJ1-1	CASSFARVNTEAFF	TGTGCCAGCAGCTTCGCGAGGGTTAACACTGAAGCTTTCTTT
TRBV7-2	NA	NA	TRBJ2-5	CASSPDWIQETQYF	TGTGCCAGCAGCCCGGACTGGATCCAAGAGACCCAGTACTTC
TRBV27	TRBD1	NA	TRBJ2-7	CASSLMGTAYYEQYF	TGTGCCAGCAGTTTGATGGGGACAGCCTACTACGAGCAGTACTTC
TRBV10-3	TRBD1	NA	TRBJ2-2	CAIPGGTGELGGKLFF	TGTGCCATCCCCGGCGGGACAGGGGAATTAGGGGGGAAGCTGTTTTTT
TRBV6-5	NA	NA	TRBJ2-1	CASSYRDSSYNEQFF	TGTGCCAGCAGTTACAGGGATAGCTCCTACAATGAGCAGTTCTTC
TRBV14	NA	once	TRBJ1-1	CASSQDRNTEAFF	TGTGCCAGCAGCCAAGATAGGAACACTGAAGCTTTCTTT
TRBV9	TRBD2	NA	TRBJ2-2	CASSVPGLVNTGELFF	TGTGCCAGCAGCGTACCCGGACTAGTGAACACCGGGGAGCTGTTTTTT
TRBV2	NA	NA	TRBJ1-1	CASQAPGYVTEAFF	TGTGCCAGCCAAGCCCCAGGGTATGTCACTGAAGCTTTCTTT
TRBV5-1	NA	NA	TRBJ1-2	CASSLAGGQNYGYTF	TGCGCCAGCAGCTTGGCCGGAGGACAGAACTATGGCTACACCTTC
TRBV2	NA	few	TRBJ2-2	CASRGSGVPVPNTGELFF	TGTGCCAGCAGGGGTAGCGGAGTGCCAGTACCGAACACCGGGGAGCTGTTTTTT
TRBV6-5	NA	NA	TRBJ1-3	CASSYGGSGNTIYF	TGTGCCAGCAGTTATGGGGGGAGCGGAAACACCATATATTTT
TRBV15	TRBD2	NA	TRBJ2-1	CATSRGLAGDNEQFF	TGTGCCACCAGCAGAGGACTAGCGGGAGACAATGAGCAGTTCTTC
TRBV7-2	TRBD2	NA	TRBJ2-7	CASSLTIAGGGEQYF	TGTGCCAGCAGCTTAACGATAGCGGGAGGAGGGGAGCAGTACTTC
TRBV5-4	TRBD2	NA	TRBJ2-1	CASSLVAGYNEQFF	TGTGCCAGCAGCTTGGTAGCGGGATACAATGAGCAGTTCTTC
TRBV5-4	NA	NA	TRBJ2-5	CASSWASGETQYF	TGTGCCAGCAGCTGGGCCTCCGGGGAGACCCAGTACTTC
TRBV11-2	NA	NA	TRBJ1-3	CASSLVAGNTIYF	TGTGCCAGCAGCTTAGTAGCCGGAAACACCATATATTTT
TRBV30	TRBD2	NA	TRBJ2-1	CAWGREVSGYEQFF	TGTGCCTGGGGCCGGGAGGTTTCAGGTTATGAGCAGTTCTTC
TRBV7-2	TRBD1	NA	TRBJ2-5	CASAADRAGETQYF	TGTGCCAGCGCTGCGGACAGGGCGGGGGAGACCCAGTACTTC
TRBV5-1	NA	NA	TRBJ2-3	CASSPDPQTDTQYF	TGCGCCAGCAGCCCGGACCCCCAGACAGATACGCAGTATTTT
TRBV30	NA	few	TRBJ1-1	CAWSQTMNTEAFF	TGTGCCTGGAGCCAGACAATGAACACTGAAGCTTTCTTT
TRBV5-1	NA	NA	TRBJ2-5	CASSLGQTEETQYF	TGCGCCAGCAGCTTGGGACAGACTGAAGAGACCCAGTACTTC
TRBV5-1	NA	once	TRBJ1-1	CASSFIGALNTEAFF	TGCGCCAGCAGCTTCATTGGGGCCTTGAACACTGAAGCTTTCTTT
TRBV19	TRBD1	NA	TRBJ1-4	CASSDRGQNEKLFF	TGTGCCAGTAGTGACAGGGGGCAAAATGAAAAACTGTTTTTT
TRBV2	NA	NA	TRBJ2-1	CASSDEASSYNEQFF	TGTGCCAGCAGTGACGAGGCAAGCTCCTACAATGAGCAGTTCTTC